These 22 T cell receptor beta chains were sequenced from one sample in a study of cytomegalovirus exposure and HLA in healthy donors. Generated by immunoSEQ multiplex PCR, the TCRdb table keeps only in-frame clones and is missing some. The data contain around 86,000 clones, 80% to 95% of them seen just once; the ten biggest clones take up about 1.1%. The sequencing sample was made of PBMCs. The receptor source for this set is a woman in her twenties or thirties in good health and CMV-seropositive.

Here the CDR3 reads CSVEGLAGAEQYF. The DNA of the CDR3 is TGCAGCGTTGAAGGTCTAGCGGGAGCCGAGCAGTACTTC. The chain joins TRBV29-1 to TRBJ2-7, with 10 bases matching TRBD2. Germline CDR1 SQVTM, CDR2 ANQGSEA. The ends lost 1 base at V and 6 bases at J; junction bases unmatched: 3. The CDR3 totals 13 residues.

The chain links TRBV11-2 to TRBJ2-1, with D perhaps TRBD1 (5 bases). V lost 1 base and J lost 6, with 22 bases in between. CDR1 and CDR2 (germline): SGHAT, FQNNGV. The CDR3 has 18 residues. The CDR3 protein is CASSLGGVGATWPNEQFF. In nucleotides, the CDR3 is TGTGCCAGCAGCTTAGGGGGCGTGGGCGCAACGTGGCCCAATGAGCAGTTCTTC.

This clone was recorded once. This sequence joins TRBV6-5 and TRBJ1-2, with D possibly matching TRBD1 (5 bases). CDR1 is MNHEY and CDR2 is SVGAGI in the germline V gene. Trimming removed 0 bases at V and 1 base at J, with 6 bases between. This CDR3 is 14 amino acids long. The CDR3 spells CASSYSDSNYGYTF. The CDR3 coding sequence is TGTGCCAGCAGTTACTCCGACAGTAACTATGGCTACACCTTC.

The chain recombines TRBV6-6 with TRBJ2-1; 7 bases align to TRBD1. V trimming: 5 bases; J trimming: 3 bases; junction bases outside the gene matches: 1. This CDR3 contains 13 residues. The germline gives CDR1 MNHNY, CDR2 SVGAGI (reference sequence). The CDR3 nucleotides are TGTGCCAGCAGTCGGGACAGCTACAATGAGCAGTTCTTC. Its protein product is CASSRDSYNEQFF.

The V gene is TRBV30, the J gene TRBJ2-1, with D possibly being TRBD2 (6 bases). Germline V lookup: CDR1 GTSNPN, CDR2 SVGIG (reference sequence). CDR3 length: 15 residues. Trimming shortened V by 5 bases and J by 8 bases, and 22 bases separated the two germline ends. Written as DNA, the CDR3 is TGTGCCTGGGAGCCGGTGTTCGGGAGAGGGTATGAGCAGTTCTTC. Translation gives CAWEPVFGRGYEQFF.

The rearrangement uses TRBV30 and TRBJ1-2; possible D gene TRBD1, 5 bases. The ends were cut back, 2 bases at V and 5 bases at J, with 15 bases in the middle. The CDR3 covers 14 residues. Germline CDR1 reads GTSNPN; CDR2 reads SVGIG (reference sequence). The CDR3 region has the DNA TGTGCCTGGAGTAGACAGTCCCTGGGGTATGGCTACACCTTC. It specifies CAWSRQSLGYGYTF.

The V gene is TRBV28, the J gene TRBJ2-5, with D perhaps matching TRBD2 (6 bases). Germline V gene sequence: CDR1 MDHEN, CDR2 SYDVKM. The CDR3 sequence is 16 residues long. V gave up 7 bases and J gave up 4 bases, with 22 bases separating them. The CDR3 loop reads CASTVRGKVMGETQYF. DNA of the CDR3: TGTGCCAGCACCGTCCGGGGGAAGGTTATGGGAGAGACCCAGTACTTC.

The V gene is TRBV4-2, the J gene TRBJ2-2; 14 bases fit TRBD2. V shed 2 bases, J shed 7 bases, and the junction held 6 bases outside the gene matches. From germline, CDR1 is LGHNA and CDR2 YNFKEQ. The CDR3 contains 17 residues. CDR3 DNA sequence: TGTGCCAGCAGCCAACCGGGACTAGCGGGAGCTGACGGGGAGCTGTTTTTT. Protein: CASSQPGLAGADGELFF.

This clone was detected once. The rearrangement links TRBV28 to TRBJ1-2; 11 nucleotides line up with TRBD1. Germline V lookup: CDR1 MDHEN, CDR2 SYDVKM. The length of the CDR3 is 16 residues. V gave up 3 bases and J gave up 5 bases; unmatched junction bases: 8. The CDR3 protein is CASSFPGTGGGYGYTF. CDR3 in DNA: TGTGCCAGCAGTTTCCCTGGGACAGGGGGAGGTTATGGCTACACCTTC.

This clone was picked up one time. The J gene is TRBJ2-1, the V gene TRBV6-5; 9 bases fit TRBD2. The V gene's germline CDR1 is MNHEY and CDR2 SVGAGI. The CDR3 has 16 residues. V dropped 3 bases and J dropped 4; count of bases not matched to a gene: 7. The CDR3, as DNA: TGTGCCAGCAGTTATGCCGGGACTAGCACTTACAATGAGCAGTTCTTC. Translating gives CASSYAGTSTYNEQFF.

The J gene is TRBJ2-1, the V gene TRBV19, with TRBD2 identical over 7 bases. V lost 1 base, J lost 5 bases, and 14 bases stayed unmatched. Germline V CDR1 and CDR2: LNHDA, SQIVND (reference sequence). This CDR3 has 18 residues. CDR3 region: CASSIAQRGVYRNNEQFF. CDR3 nucleotides: TGTGCCAGTAGTATAGCCCAACGGGGGGTCTATCGCAACAATGAGCAGTTCTTC.

This chain links TRBV7-2 with TRBJ2-7; D remains ambiguous. The germline V and J ends were trimmed by 4 bases and 5 bases, with 18 bases remaining between them. The germline gives CDR1 SGHTA, CDR2 FQGNSA. There are 15 residues in the CDR3. CDR3 nucleotide sequence: TGTGCCAGCAGCTCCCAGAACACCCTCCTGAACGAGCAGTACTTC. Its translation: CASSSQNTLLNEQYF. The whole variable domain, remainder taken from reference TRBV7-2 and TRBJ2-7, is GAGVSQSPSNKVTEKGKDVELRCDPISGHTALYWYRQSLGQGLEFLIYFQGNSAPDKSGLPSDRFSAERTGGSVSTLTIQRTQQEDSAVYLCASSSQNTLLNEQYFGPGTRLTVT.

The J gene is TRBJ2-1, the V gene TRBV27; D perhaps matches TRBD2 (6 bases). This CDR3 region has 15 residues. Trimming took off 2 bases at V and 2 bases at J, with 10 bases between the two ends. From germline, CDR1 is MNHEY and CDR2 SMNVEV (reference sequence). CDR3 sequence reads: CASSLRAGTYNEQFF. Written as DNA, the CDR3 is TGTGCCAGCAGTTTAAGGGCGGGAACCTACAATGAGCAGTTCTTC.

The chain combines TRBV7-2 with TRBJ2-3, with D possibly matching TRBD2 (5 bases). Germline V gene lookup returns CDR1 SGHTA and CDR2 FQGNSA. There are 14 residues in the CDR3. V lost 0 bases to trimming and J lost 6 bases, with 10 bases between them. CDR3 nucleotide sequence: TGTGCCAGCAGCTTAGCGAGGGCTAGGGATACGCAGTATTTT. Translated, it gives CASSLARARDTQYF.

V usage is TRBV28 and J usage is TRBJ2-3, with TRBD2 identical over 10 bases. Germline CDR1 is MDHEN and CDR2 is SYDVKM. CDR3 size: 19 residues. With V trimmed by 6 bases and J by 1 base, 16 bases remained unmatched. The CDR3 DNA reads TGTGCCAGCAGCCCCGCAGGGCTAGCGGGAGTGATCGGCACAGATACGCAGTATTTT. This gives the protein CASSPAGLAGVIGTDTQYF.

The rearrangement joins TRBV14 to TRBJ1-2; the D is unclear. The V gene's germline CDR1 is SGHDN and CDR2 FVKESK. The CDR3 is 13 residues long. V lost 4 bases and J lost 3, with 9 bases in between. The CDR3 DNA sequence: TGTGCCAGCAGCCTTGGAGGGTACTATGGCTACACCTTC. Translating it yields CASSLGGYYGYTF.

The chain couples TRBV29-1 to TRBJ1-1; 10 positions agree with TRBD1. The V segment lost 5 bases and the J segment 7 bases; nucleotides outside the gene matches: 10. CDR3 size: 14 residues. Germline CDR1 SQVTM, CDR2 ANQGSEA. The CDR3 DNA reads TGCAGCGTTAGTGGGGACAGGGGATCTGTTGAAGCTTTCTTT. Residues: CSVSGDRGSVEAFF.

The V call is TRBV18, the J call TRBJ2-6; 8 bases are shared with TRBD2. After removal of 0 bases from V and 1 base from J, the junction contained 2 bases not matched to a gene. Per the germline V gene, CDR1 is KGHSH and CDR2 is LQKENI. This CDR3 has 17 amino acids. The CDR3 here is CASSPPRGASGANVLTF. CDR3 bases: TGTGCCAGCTCACCACCGCGGGGGGCTTCTGGGGCCAACGTCCTGACTTTC.

The chain employs TRBV28 and TRBJ2-7; 7 bases line up with TRBD1. Germline V gene lookup returns CDR1 MDHEN and CDR2 SYDVKM. The CDR3 sequence is 15 residues long. The ends lost 5 bases at V and 3 bases at J; junction bases unmatched: 10. The CDR3 DNA reads as TGTGCCAGCAGTCGTGACCGGGGACAGAACTACGAGCAGTACTTC. This codes for CASSRDRGQNYEQYF.

The V and J genes are TRBV2 and TRBJ2-1; TRBD1 aligns across 9 bases. Germline assignment: CDR1 SNHLY and CDR2 FYNNEI. V dropped 10 bases and J dropped 7; count of bases not matched to a gene: 5. The CDR3 length is 12 residues. The CDR3 DNA is TGTGCCACGGGACAGGGTGGGAATGAGCAGTTCTTC. It yields the protein CATGQGGNEQFF.

The chain uses TRBV29-1 and TRBJ2-2, with D possibly being TRBD1 (5 bases). Germline-derived CDR1 and CDR2 are SQVTM and ANQGSEA. CDR3 length: 16 amino acids. Between the trimmed V and J ends, which lost 5 bases and 4 bases, there was a span of 20 bases. CDR3 residues: CSVKTQGRGLTGELFF. Here the CDR3 DNA reads TGCAGCGTTAAAACCCAGGGAAGGGGTCTCACCGGGGAGCTGTTTTTT.

The chain is built from TRBV9 and TRBJ2-1; D perhaps matches TRBD2 (6 bases). Germline CDR1 reads SGDLS; CDR2 reads YYNGEE. The CDR3 is 14 amino acids. The germline V and J ends were trimmed by 2 bases and 5 bases, with 11 bases remaining between them. This CDR3 reads CASSVGSGHNEQFF. The CDR3, as DNA: TGTGCCAGCAGCGTCGGTAGCGGCCACAATGAGCAGTTCTTC.